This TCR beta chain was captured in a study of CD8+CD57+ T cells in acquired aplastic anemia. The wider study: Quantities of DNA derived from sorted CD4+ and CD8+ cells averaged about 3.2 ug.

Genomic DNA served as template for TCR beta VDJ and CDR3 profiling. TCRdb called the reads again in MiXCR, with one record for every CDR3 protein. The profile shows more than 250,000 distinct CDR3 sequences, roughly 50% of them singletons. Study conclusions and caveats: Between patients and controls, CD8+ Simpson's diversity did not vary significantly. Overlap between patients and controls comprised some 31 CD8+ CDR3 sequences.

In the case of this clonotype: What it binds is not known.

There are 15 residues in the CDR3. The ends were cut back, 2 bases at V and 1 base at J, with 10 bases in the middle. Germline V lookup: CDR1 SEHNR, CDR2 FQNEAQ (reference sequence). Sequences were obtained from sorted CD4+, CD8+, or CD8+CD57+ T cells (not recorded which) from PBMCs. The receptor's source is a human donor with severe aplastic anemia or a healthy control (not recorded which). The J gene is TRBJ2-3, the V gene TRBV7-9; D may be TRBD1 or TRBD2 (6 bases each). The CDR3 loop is CASSLFGGGTDTQYF. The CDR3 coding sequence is TGTGCCAGCAGCTTATTCGGGGGCGGCACAGATACGCAGTATTTT.